This T cell receptor (beta chain) is from a study of cytomegalovirus exposure and HLA in healthy donors. With respect to this clone: Its target is unknown.

CDR3 length: 16 amino acids. With 2 bases clipped from V and 4 bases from J, the junction kept 6 bases outside the gene matches. In germline, CDR1 is SGHNT, CDR2 YYREEE (reference sequence). Study-wide results and limits: The study recorded about 150 TCR beta chains that were cytomegalovirus-associated. In a later analysis, an Asian-associated ancestry cluster reportedly showed fewer N-insertions than the roughly 730-donor mean. The analysis excluded some indistinguishable V segments, including TRBV6-2 and TRBV6-3.

Use of 60 Vbeta and 13 Jbeta primers characterized the PCR. Sequenced by immunoSEQ multiplex PCR; TCRdb stores in-frame clones only, minus some. The sample has some 150,000 clones; 75% to 90% are singletons. The rearrangement links TRBV5-4 to TRBJ2-1; TRBD2 matches 10 bases. This sequence originates from a man aged 30-40 years in good health and CMV-seronegative. The sequencing sample was made of PBMCs. CDR3 region: CASSLGTSASYNEQFF. In nucleotides, the CDR3 is TGTGCCAGCAGCTTAGGGACTAGCGCCTCATACAATGAGCAGTTCTTC. Full variable domain (remainder filled in from reference TRBV5-4 and TRBJ2-1): ETGVTQSPTHLIKTRGQQVTLRCSSQSGHNTVSWYQQALGQGPQFIFQYYREEENGRGNFPPRFSGLQFPNYSSELNVNALELDDSALYLCASSLGTSASYNEQFFGPGTRLTVL.